A single sample is the source of the 12 T cell receptor beta chains below, sequenced in a study of T cell changes during pregnancy in multiple sclerosis. Data came from immunoSEQ multiplex PCR; TCRdb stores just in-frame clones and leaves some out. The sample consists of roughly 100,000 clones, around 90% of them appearing once. Sequences were derived from peripheral blood, sampled after pregnancy. The origin of the receptors is a female donor with multiple sclerosis, enrolled in a pregnancy study.

V and J are TRBV5-6 and TRBJ2-3; 14 bases line up with TRBD2. The CDR3 has 15 residues. Germline V gene sequence: CDR1 SGHDT, CDR2 YYEEEE. V gave up 4 bases and J gave up 7 bases; unmatched junction bases: 5. CDR3 sequence reads: CASSLGLAGGNTQYF. The CDR3 region has the DNA TGTGCCAGCAGCCTCGGACTAGCGGGGGGAAATACGCAGTATTTT.

This clone has a handful of counts. This sequence joins TRBV27 and TRBJ2-1; tentatively, D is TRBD1 (6 bases). V was pared by 10 bases and J by 4 bases, with 17 bases between. This CDR3 is 14 amino acids long. The germline CDR1 and CDR2 sequences are MNHEY and SMNVEV (reference sequence). CDR3 sequence: CAIKRGSKYNEQFF. The DNA for the CDR3 is TGTGCCATCAAAAGGGGGTCTAAATACAATGAGCAGTTCTTC.

This sequence joins TRBV7-3 and TRBJ2-6, with no clear D. V lost 5 bases and J lost 2, with 4 bases in between. The CDR3 has 13 residues. The germline CDR1 and CDR2 sequences are SGHTA and FQGTGA. The CDR3 DNA is TGTGCCAGCAGCCTACCTGGGGCCAACGTCCTGACTTTC. Protein: CASSLPGANVLTF. The full variable domain, completed using reference TRBV7-3 and TRBJ2-6, is GAGVSQTPSNKVTEKGKYVELRCDPISGHTALYWYRQSLGQGPEFLIYFQGTGAADDSGLPNDRFFAVRPEGSVSTLKIQRTERGDSAVYLCASSLPGANVLTFGAGSRLTVL.

This clone was seen just once. The gene calls are TRBV6-6 and TRBJ1-2, with D maybe TRBD1 (6 bases). V lost 0 bases, J lost 0 bases, and 11 bases lay in between. Germline CDR1 reads MNHNY; CDR2 reads SVGAGI (reference sequence). The CDR3 covers 16 residues. The CDR3 DNA reads TGTGCCAGCAGTTACTCAAGGGACACAGCTAACTATGGCTACACCTTC. This translates into CASSYSRDTANYGYTF.

This clone was observed once. The gene calls are TRBV28 and TRBJ2-7; 7 bases match TRBD1. This CDR3 contains 13 residues. Germline V gene data show CDR1 as MDHEN and CDR2 as SYDVKM. Trimming removed 5 bases from V and 2 bases from J; junction bases left unmatched: 3. CDR3 loop: CASSLQGAYEQYF. The CDR3 bases are TGTGCCAGCAGTCTTCAGGGGGCCTACGAGCAGTACTTC. Together with reference TRBV28 and TRBJ2-7, the CDR3 gives the full variable domain: DVKVTQSSRYLVKRTGEKVFLECVQDMDHENMFWYRQDPGLGLRLIYFSYDVKMKEKGDIPEGYSVSREKKERFSLILESASTNQTSMYLCASSLQGAYEQYFGPGTRLTVT.

The rearrangement joins TRBV7-9 to TRBJ2-5; TRBD2 aligns across 7 bases. The CDR3 consists of 15 residues. V dropped 7 bases and J dropped 4; count of bases not matched to a gene: 12. CDR1 is SEHNR and CDR2 is FQNEAQ in the germline V gene (reference sequence). CDR3 amino acids: CASNPGRGVRETQYF. As DNA, the CDR3 is TGTGCCAGCAACCCAGGCCGGGGGGTACGAGAGACCCAGTACTTC. Complete variable domain (other parts from reference TRBV7-9 and TRBJ2-5): DTGVSQNPRHKITKRGQNVTFRCDPISEHNRLYWYRQTLGQGPEFLTYFQNEAQLEKSRLLSDRFSAERPKGSFSTLEIQRTEQGDSAMYLCASNPGRGVRETQYFGPGTRLLVL.

The V gene is TRBV9, the J gene TRBJ2-3; D perhaps matches TRBD1 (7 bases). Trimming pared 3 bases from V and 0 bases from J, leaving 17 bases between. The CDR3 is 17 amino acids. Per the germline V gene, CDR1 is SGDLS and CDR2 is YYNGEE. In DNA, the CDR3 is TGTGCCAGCAGCGGGGCCGGAGGGGGCGCGAGCACAGATACGCAGTATTTT. Translating it yields CASSGAGGGASTDTQYF.

The J gene is TRBJ2-1, the V gene TRBV5-1, with 9 bases that match TRBD1. This CDR3 has 14 residues. Per germline, CDR1 SGHRS and CDR2 YFSETQ. Unmatched junction bases numbered 10, after V lost 6 bases and J lost 9 bases. CDR3 DNA: TGCGCCAGCAACAAGGACAGGGGAGGGGGTGAGCAGTTCTTC. Protein: CASNKDRGGGEQFF.

This clone has a handful of counts. The chain recombines TRBV25-1 with TRBJ1-1; D gene unclear. The CDR3 loop spans 13 amino acids. Germline V gene lookup returns CDR1 MGHDK and CDR2 SYGVNS. V was shortened by 5 bases and J by 4 bases, with 11 bases between the two germline ends. The CDR3 DNA sequence: TGTGCCAGCAGTCCCGGAGGGCGCACTGAAGCTTTCTTT. Residues: CASSPGGRTEAFF.

The rearrangement links TRBV5-6 to TRBJ2-5; TRBD1 is a possible D gene (5 bases). V was trimmed by 8 bases and J by 5 bases, leaving 22 bases between them. The CDR3 sequence is 15 residues long. CDR1 is SGHDT, CDR2 YYEEEE, per germline. As DNA, the CDR3 is TGTGCCAGTCAGCTTCAGGGCCCCCGGTGGGAGACCCAGTACTTC. Translated: CASQLQGPRWETQYF.

The V gene is TRBV9, the J gene TRBJ2-2; D unresolved. The CDR3 has 16 amino acids. V gave up 0 bases and J gave up 0 bases, with 9 bases separating them. Looked up from germline, CDR1 is SGDLS and CDR2 is YYNGEE. The CDR3: CASSVGARPNTGELFF. The DNA of the CDR3 is TGTGCCAGCAGCGTAGGGGCACGTCCGAACACCGGGGAGCTGTTTTTT.

The chain recombines TRBV10-3 with TRBJ2-7; maybe TRBD2 (6 bases). CDR3 length: 15 residues. V lost 0 bases to trimming and J lost 5 bases, with 14 bases between them. Germline loops: CDR1 ENHRY, CDR2 SYGVKD. This CDR3 is CAISESGGPPHEQYF. The CDR3 DNA reads as TGTGCCATCAGTGAGTCCGGGGGACCTCCCCACGAGCAGTACTTC.